What follows describes a single T cell receptor (beta chain). The data stem from a study of blood T cell repertoires in COVID-19. Study overall: Samples of COVID-19 (acute and convalescent) were obtained from the United States, Italy and Spain. PBMCs, B-cell-depleted T cells, or T cells provided the cDNA or gDNA that made up the material.

The method was immunoSEQ multiplex PCR; TCRdb's version includes in-frame clones alone and lacks a portion of them. The sample lists 200,000 to 250,000 clones; around nine tenths were seen once. From germline, CDR1 is SGHTA and CDR2 FQGNSA. The CDR3 is 15 amino acids. V dropped 3 bases and J dropped 4 bases, with 14 bases sitting between them. The rearrangement links TRBV7-2 to TRBJ2-3; the D gene is possibly TRBD2 (7 bases). This TCR was recovered from an older woman who had recovered from COVID-19. Sequences were obtained from peripheral blood. The CDR3 DNA follows: TGTGCCAGCAGCTTGTGGGGGGGCATCTCAGATACGCAGTATTTT. This sequence encodes CASSLWGGISDTQYF.